Listed here are 16 T cell receptor beta chains from one sample, sequenced in a study of beta chain features in type 1 diabetes. The entirety of the isolated RNA underwent reverse transcription, so expressed TCRB transcripts were sequenced. Assay: immunoSEQ multiplex PCR; the TCRdb copy retains only in-frame clones and omits some. Of about 330,000 clones detected, approximately 9.9% appear once; the ten largest clones hold roughly 0.014%. The material sequenced was naive CD4+ T cells from blood. The receptors come from a woman aged 25 to 39 in good health.

The V gene is TRBV6-5, the J gene TRBJ2-7, with D perhaps TRBD2 (6 bases). V was pared by 6 bases and J by 4 bases, with 19 bases between. Germline V gene sequence: CDR1 MNHEY, CDR2 SVGAGI. CDR3 length equals 15 residues. This chain's CDR3 is CASSKRDSGWYEQYF. The CDR3 region has the DNA TGTGCCAGCAGCAAACGGGACTCCGGATGGTACGAGCAGTACTTC.

CDR3 region: CASSQGRTSGIAANYNEQFF. In nucleotides, the CDR3 is TGTGCCAGCAGCCAAGGGAGGACTAGCGGTATAGCGGCCAACTACAATGAGCAGTTCTTC. The rearrangement joins TRBV14 to TRBJ2-1; 10 positions agree with TRBD2. CDR1 and CDR2 (germline): SGHDN, FVKESK. After removal of 1 base from V and 3 bases from J, the junction contained 15 bases not matched to a gene. The CDR3 loop spans 20 amino acids.

This sequence joins TRBV4-3 and TRBJ2-1; no clear D gene. The CDR3 length is 14 residues. The germline V and J ends were trimmed by 0 bases and 4 bases, with 7 bases remaining between them. CDR1 and CDR2 (germline): LGHNA, YSLEER. As DNA, the CDR3 is TGCGCCAGCAGCCAAGATCCCCAGTACAATGAGCAGTTCTTC. Its protein is CASSQDPQYNEQFF.

CDR3 sequence reads: CASSLPTGPKNYGYTF. The CDR3 DNA reads as TGTGCCAGCTCACTCCCGACAGGACCCAAAAACTATGGCTACACCTTC. The genes are TRBV18 and TRBJ1-2, with a possible D match to TRBD1 (6 bases). V was cut by 4 bases and J by 2 bases, with 17 bases left in between. This CDR3 is built from 16 residues. The germline V gene has CDR1 KGHSH and CDR2 LQKENI.

This clone was seen more than once but under ten times. V usage is TRBV28 and J usage is TRBJ2-7, with 12 nucleotides matching TRBD2. The junction had 7 bases not matched to a gene; V was cut back by 6 bases and J by 4 bases. Per germline, CDR1 MDHEN and CDR2 SYDVKM. This CDR3 is 15 amino acids long. The CDR3 protein is CASRSTSGSLYEQYF. CDR3 DNA sequence: TGTGCCAGCAGGTCGACTAGCGGGAGCCTTTACGAGCAGTACTTC.

There are a few counts of this clone. This sequence joins TRBV28 and TRBJ2-7; D is possibly TRBD1 (6 bases). The CDR3 loop spans 14 amino acids. The germline gives CDR1 MDHEN, CDR2 SYDVKM. Trimming cost V 3 bases and J 2 bases, with 11 bases left between them. As DNA, the CDR3 is TGTGCCAGCAGTTTGGGACACGATCCCTACGAGCAGTACTTC. It translates to CASSLGHDPYEQYF.

This clone was detected only a few times. Other nucleotide sequences in the sample specify the same CDR3. The chain is built from TRBV7-2 and TRBJ2-1; 8 bases match TRBD2. V lost 0 bases and J lost 5; bases outside the gene matches: 3. This CDR3 spans 15 amino acids. Germline V gene lookup returns CDR1 SGHTA and CDR2 FQGNSA. CDR3 in DNA: TGTGCCAGCAGCTTAGCCAGCGGGAGTAACAATGAGCAGTTCTTC. Amino acids: CASSLASGSNNEQFF. Drawing the rest from reference TRBV7-2 and TRBJ2-1, the complete variable domain is GAGVSQSPSNKVTEKGKDVELRCDPISGHTALYWYRQSLGQGLEFLIYFQGNSAPDKSGLPSDRFSAERTGGSVSTLTIQRTQQEDSAVYLCASSLASGSNNEQFFGPGTRLTVL.

This clone has a handful of counts. The chain has TRBV11-1 and TRBJ2-2; D perhaps matches TRBD1 (6 bases). CDR3 length equals 13 residues. V lost 3 bases, J lost 5 bases, and 7 bases lay in between. CDR1 and CDR2 (germline): SGHAT, FQDESV (reference sequence). This chain's CDR3 is CASSFQGTGELFF. The CDR3 bases are TGTGCCAGCAGCTTTCAGGGGACCGGGGAGCTGTTTTTT. The full variable domain, in which reference TRBV11-1 and TRBJ2-2 provide the parts outside the CDR3, is EAEVAQSPRYKITEKSQAVAFWCDPISGHATLYWYRQILGQGPELLVQFQDESVVDDSQLPKDRFSAERLKGVDSTLKIQPAELGDSAMYLCASSFQGTGELFFGEGSRLTVL.

In this sample, this clone turned up a few times. The same CDR3 arises from other DNA sequences in this sample as well. The CDR3 spells CASSQGENTEAFF. The CDR3 DNA sequence: TGTGCCAGCTCACAAGGGGAGAACACTGAAGCTTTCTTT. V and J are TRBV18 and TRBJ1-1; tentatively, D is TRBD1 (5 bases). Germline V lookup: CDR1 KGHSH, CDR2 LQKENI. V was clipped by 4 bases and J by 1 base, with 7 bases between them. This CDR3 has 13 amino acids.

This chain connects TRBV11-3 to TRBJ2-1, with no clear D. The germline V and J ends were trimmed by 1 base and 6 bases, with 7 bases remaining between them. Germline V gives CDR1 SGHNT, CDR2 YENEEA. The CDR3 length is 13 residues. Here the CDR3 DNA reads TGTGCCAGCAGCTTAGGCAACGGCAATGAGCAGTTCTTC. This sequence encodes CASSLGNGNEQFF.

The chain links TRBV7-2 to TRBJ2-5; possible D gene TRBD1, 6 bases. Germline V gene data show CDR1 as SGHTA and CDR2 as FQGNSA. Trimming stripped 7 bases from V and 0 bases from J, with 12 bases between. This CDR3 spans 14 amino acids. The CDR3 DNA reads as TGTGCCAGCACCGTGGGGGCCTACCAAGAGACCCAGTACTTC. Amino acids: CASTVGAYQETQYF.

In DNA, the CDR3 is TGTGCCAGTATAAGCGGGACGGCCAATCAGCCCCAGCATTTT. Translation: CASISGTANQPQHF. This chain uses TRBV19 with TRBJ1-5; tentatively, D is TRBD1 (5 bases). Per germline, CDR1 LNHDA and CDR2 SQIVND (reference sequence). With 7 bases removed from V and 3 bases from J, the gap between germline ends came to 13 bases. This CDR3 region has 14 residues.

This clone showed up just a few times. The V and J genes are TRBV30 and TRBJ1-5, with D possibly matching TRBD1 (5 bases). The germline V gene has CDR1 GTSNPN and CDR2 SVGIG (reference sequence). Trimming removed 0 bases from V and 2 bases from J, with 8 bases in between. This CDR3 has 14 residues. The CDR3 loop reads CAWSVGVGNQPQHF. DNA of the CDR3: TGTGCCTGGAGTGTAGGGGTTGGCAATCAGCCCCAGCATTTT.

The rearrangement links TRBV15 to TRBJ1-5; 8 bases are a match to TRBD1. The germline V gene has CDR1 LNHNV and CDR2 YYDKDF (reference sequence). This CDR3 has 15 residues. Germline trimming cut 0 bases from V and 6 bases from J; bases unmatched to any gene: 4. CDR3 in amino acids: CATSRDSGGGQPQHF. The CDR3 DNA sequence: TGTGCCACCAGCAGAGATTCAGGGGGCGGTCAGCCCCAGCATTTT. Based on the CDR3 plus reference TRBV15 and TRBJ1-5, the full variable domain is DAMVIQNPRYQVTQFGKPVTLSCSQTLNHNVMYWYQQKSSQAPKLLFHYYDKDFNNEADTPDNFQSRRPNTSFCFLDIRSPGLGDTAMYLCATSRDSGGGQPQHFGDGTRLSIL.

The rearrangement joins TRBV2 to TRBJ1-2, with D tentatively TRBD1 (6 bases). The germline V gene has CDR1 SNHLY and CDR2 FYNNEI. This CDR3 region has 14 residues. V was trimmed by 6 bases and J by 8 bases, leaving 19 bases between them. Here the CDR3 reads CASSAGQTWGGYTF. The CDR3 region has the DNA TGTGCCAGCAGCGCCGGACAGACCTGGGGCGGCTACACCTTC.

Remarks on this clone: The sample contains more than one DNA sequence encoding this CDR3. V gene TRBV7-2 combines with J gene TRBJ1-5, with a weak D call TRBD1 (6 bases). The CDR3 is 13 amino acids. CDR1 is SGHTA, CDR2 FQGNSA, per germline. Trimming took 5 bases from V and 5 from J, leaving 10 bases between them. CDR3 protein: CASSPQGDQPQHF. In DNA, the CDR3 is TGTGCCAGCAGCCCACAGGGAGATCAGCCCCAGCATTTT.